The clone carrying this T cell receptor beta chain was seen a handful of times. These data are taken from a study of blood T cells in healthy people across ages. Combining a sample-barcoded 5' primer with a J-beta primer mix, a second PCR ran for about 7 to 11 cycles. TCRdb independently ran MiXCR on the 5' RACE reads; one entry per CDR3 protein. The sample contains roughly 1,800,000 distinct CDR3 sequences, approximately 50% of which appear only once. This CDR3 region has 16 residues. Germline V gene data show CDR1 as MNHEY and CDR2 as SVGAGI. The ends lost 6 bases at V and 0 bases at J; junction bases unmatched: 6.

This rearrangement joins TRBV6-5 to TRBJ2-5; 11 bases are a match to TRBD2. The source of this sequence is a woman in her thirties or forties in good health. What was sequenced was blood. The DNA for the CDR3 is TGTGCCAGCAGAGGTAGCGGGGGGGGGTACCAAGAGACCCAGTACTTC. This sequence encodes CASRGSGGGYQETQYF.